A single T cell receptor beta chain is shown here with its context. Its antigen remains unknown. The data were obtained in a study of cytomegalovirus exposure and HLA in healthy donors. Findings and limits, study-wide: Researchers reported in a later analysis that a missense DCLRE1C variant was tied to TCR beta V- and J-gene trimming.

Primers: 60 Vbeta forward and 13 Jbeta reverse. TCRdb's table, derived via immunoSEQ multiplex PCR, lists solely in-frame clones and lacks some. Of around 150,000 clones detected, approximately 85% appear once; the ten largest clones hold roughly 2.2%. Trimming cost V 5 bases and J 6 bases, with 14 bases left between them. In germline, CDR1 is MNHNS, CDR2 SASEGT. The CDR3 has 14 amino acids. The sequence came from a man aged 18-30 years in good health and CMV-seropositive. This rearrangement joins TRBV6-1 to TRBJ2-1, with unresolved D. Specimen: PBMCs. The CDR3 coding sequence is TGTGCCAGCAGTTCTATTCGCGGCAGCAATGAGCAGTTCTTC. This sequence encodes CASSSIRGSNEQFF.